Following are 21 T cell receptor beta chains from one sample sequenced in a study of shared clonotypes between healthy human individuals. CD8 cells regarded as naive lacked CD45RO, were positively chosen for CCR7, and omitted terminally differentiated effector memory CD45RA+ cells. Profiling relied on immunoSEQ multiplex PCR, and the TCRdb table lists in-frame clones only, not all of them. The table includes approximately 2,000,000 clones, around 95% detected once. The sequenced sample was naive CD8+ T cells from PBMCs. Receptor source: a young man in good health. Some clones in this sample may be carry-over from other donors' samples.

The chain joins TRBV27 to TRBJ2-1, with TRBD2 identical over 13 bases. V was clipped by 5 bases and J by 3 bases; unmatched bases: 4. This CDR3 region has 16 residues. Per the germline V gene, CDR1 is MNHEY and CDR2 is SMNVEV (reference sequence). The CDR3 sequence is CASSTRTSGGYNEQFF. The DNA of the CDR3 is TGTGCCAGCAGTACGAGGACTAGCGGGGGCTACAATGAGCAGTTCTTC.

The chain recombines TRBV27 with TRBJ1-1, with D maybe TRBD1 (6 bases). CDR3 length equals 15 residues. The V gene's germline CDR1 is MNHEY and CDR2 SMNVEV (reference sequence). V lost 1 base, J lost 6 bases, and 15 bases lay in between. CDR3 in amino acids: CASSLYGDTRAEAFF. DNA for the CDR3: TGTGCCAGCAGTTTATATGGGGACACAAGGGCTGAAGCTTTCTTT.

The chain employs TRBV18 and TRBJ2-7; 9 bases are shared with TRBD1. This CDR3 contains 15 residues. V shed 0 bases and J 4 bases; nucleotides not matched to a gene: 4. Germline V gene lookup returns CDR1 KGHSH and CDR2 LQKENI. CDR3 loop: CASSPPGQGWYEQYF. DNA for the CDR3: TGTGCCAGCTCACCACCCGGACAGGGGTGGTACGAGCAGTACTTC.

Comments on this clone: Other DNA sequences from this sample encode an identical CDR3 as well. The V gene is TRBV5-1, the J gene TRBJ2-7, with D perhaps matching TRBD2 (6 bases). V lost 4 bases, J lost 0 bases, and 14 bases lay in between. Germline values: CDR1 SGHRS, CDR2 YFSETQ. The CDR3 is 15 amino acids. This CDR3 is CASSLGLANSYEQYF. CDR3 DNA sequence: TGCGCCAGCAGCCTGGGACTGGCGAACTCCTACGAGCAGTACTTC.

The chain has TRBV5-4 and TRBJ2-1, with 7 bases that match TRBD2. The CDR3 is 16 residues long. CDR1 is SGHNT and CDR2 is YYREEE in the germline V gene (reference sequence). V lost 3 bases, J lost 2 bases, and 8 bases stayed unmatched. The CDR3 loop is CASSSPRDYAYNEQFF. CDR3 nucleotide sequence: TGTGCCAGCAGCTCACCGCGGGACTACGCCTACAATGAGCAGTTCTTC.

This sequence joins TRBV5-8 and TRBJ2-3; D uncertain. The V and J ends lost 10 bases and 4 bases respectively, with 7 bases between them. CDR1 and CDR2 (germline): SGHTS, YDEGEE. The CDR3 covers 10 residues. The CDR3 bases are TGTGCCCTAAGTGCAGATACGCAGTATTTT. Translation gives CALSADTQYF.

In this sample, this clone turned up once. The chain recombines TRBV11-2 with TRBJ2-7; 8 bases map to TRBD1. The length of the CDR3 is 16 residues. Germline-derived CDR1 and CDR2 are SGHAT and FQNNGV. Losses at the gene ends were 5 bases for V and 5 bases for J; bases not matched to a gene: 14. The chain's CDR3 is CASSPPRQGALNEQYF. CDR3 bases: TGTGCCAGCAGCCCCCCCCGGCAGGGGGCATTGAACGAGCAGTACTTC. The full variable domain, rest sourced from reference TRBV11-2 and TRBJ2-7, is EAGVAQSPRYKIIEKRQSVAFWCNPISGHATLYWYQQILGQGPKLLIQFQNNGVVDDSQLPKDRFSAERLKGVDSTLKIQPAKLEDSAVYLCASSPPRQGALNEQYFGPGTRLTVT.

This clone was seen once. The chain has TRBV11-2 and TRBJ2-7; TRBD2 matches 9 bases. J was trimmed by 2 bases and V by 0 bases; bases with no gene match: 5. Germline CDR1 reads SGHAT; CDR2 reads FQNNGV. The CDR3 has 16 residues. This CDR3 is CASSLDRAGGTYEQYF. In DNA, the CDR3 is TGTGCCAGCAGCTTAGATCGGGCGGGGGGGACCTACGAGCAGTACTTC.

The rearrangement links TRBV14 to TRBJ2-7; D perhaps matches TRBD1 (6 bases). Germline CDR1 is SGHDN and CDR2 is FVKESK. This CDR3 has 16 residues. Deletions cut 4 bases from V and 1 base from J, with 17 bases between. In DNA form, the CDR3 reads TGTGCCAGCAGCCGCGCCCCCAGGGGCAGATCCTACGAGCAGTACTTC. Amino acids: CASSRAPRGRSYEQYF.

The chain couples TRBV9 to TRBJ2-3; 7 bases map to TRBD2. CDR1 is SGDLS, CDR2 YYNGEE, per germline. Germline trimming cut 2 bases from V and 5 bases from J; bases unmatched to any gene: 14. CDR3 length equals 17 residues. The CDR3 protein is CASSVSSGMGVEDTQYF. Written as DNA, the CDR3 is TGTGCCAGCAGCGTCTCTAGCGGAATGGGTGTTGAAGATACGCAGTATTTT.

In DNA, the CDR3 is TGTGCCAGCAGCACCGTGACTAGCGGGAGAAAGACCTACGAGCAGTACTTC. It specifies CASSTVTSGRKTYEQYF. The chain uses TRBV7-8 and TRBJ2-7, with TRBD2 matching over 12 bases. Looked up from germline, CDR1 is SGHVS and CDR2 is FQNEAQ. Trimming cost V 5 bases and J 2 bases; bases outside gene matches: 10. The CDR3 has 17 residues.

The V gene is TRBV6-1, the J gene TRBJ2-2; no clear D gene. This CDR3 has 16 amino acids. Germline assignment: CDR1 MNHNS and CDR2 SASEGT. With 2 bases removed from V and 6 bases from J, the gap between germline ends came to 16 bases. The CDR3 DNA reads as TGTGCCAGCAGTGAATCGTTTTTTGCCACGGCCGGGGAGCTGTTTTTT. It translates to CASSESFFATAGELFF.

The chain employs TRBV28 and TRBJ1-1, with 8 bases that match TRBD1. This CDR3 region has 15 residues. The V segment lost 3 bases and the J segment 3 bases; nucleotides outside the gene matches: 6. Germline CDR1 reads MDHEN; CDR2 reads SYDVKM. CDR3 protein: CASSFSRGRDTEAFF. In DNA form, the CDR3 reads TGTGCCAGCAGTTTCAGCAGGGGGCGCGACACTGAAGCTTTCTTT. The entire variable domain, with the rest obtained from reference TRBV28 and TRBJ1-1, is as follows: DVKVTQSSRYLVKRTGEKVFLECVQDMDHENMFWYRQDPGLGLRLIYFSYDVKMKEKGDIPEGYSVSREKKERFSLILESASTNQTSMYLCASSFSRGRDTEAFFGQGTRLTVV.

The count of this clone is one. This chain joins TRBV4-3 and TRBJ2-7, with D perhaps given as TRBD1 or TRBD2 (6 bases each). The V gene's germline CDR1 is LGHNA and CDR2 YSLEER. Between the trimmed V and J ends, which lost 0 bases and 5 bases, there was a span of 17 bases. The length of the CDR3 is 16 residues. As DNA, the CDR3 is TGCGCCAGCAGCCAAGATCGAGGGGGAGGAGTAAACGAGCAGTACTTC. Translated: CASSQDRGGGVNEQYF.

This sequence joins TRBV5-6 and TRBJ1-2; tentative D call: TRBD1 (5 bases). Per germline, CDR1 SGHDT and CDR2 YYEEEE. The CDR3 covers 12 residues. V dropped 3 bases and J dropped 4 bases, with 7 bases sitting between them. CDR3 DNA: TGTGCCAGCAGCTGGGACTCCTATGGCTACACCTTC. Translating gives CASSWDSYGYTF.

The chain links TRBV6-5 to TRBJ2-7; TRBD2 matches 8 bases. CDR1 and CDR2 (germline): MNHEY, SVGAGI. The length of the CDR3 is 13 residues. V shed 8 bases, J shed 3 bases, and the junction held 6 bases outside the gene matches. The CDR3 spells CASRGGEIYEQYF. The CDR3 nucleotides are TGTGCCAGCCGGGGGGGCGAAATCTACGAGCAGTACTTC.

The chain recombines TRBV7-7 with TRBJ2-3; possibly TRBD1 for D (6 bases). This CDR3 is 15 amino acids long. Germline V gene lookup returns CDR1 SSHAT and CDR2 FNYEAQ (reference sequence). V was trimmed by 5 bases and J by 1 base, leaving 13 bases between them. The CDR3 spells CASSQGSVGTDTQYF. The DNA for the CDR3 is TGTGCCAGCAGCCAGGGGAGCGTAGGCACAGATACGCAGTATTTT.

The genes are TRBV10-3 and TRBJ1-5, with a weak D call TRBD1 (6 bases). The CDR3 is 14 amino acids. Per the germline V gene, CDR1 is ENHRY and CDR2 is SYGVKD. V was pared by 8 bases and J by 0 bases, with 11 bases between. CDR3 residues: CAIGQTGSNQPQHF. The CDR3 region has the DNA TGTGCCATCGGACAGACAGGTAGCAATCAGCCCCAGCATTTT.

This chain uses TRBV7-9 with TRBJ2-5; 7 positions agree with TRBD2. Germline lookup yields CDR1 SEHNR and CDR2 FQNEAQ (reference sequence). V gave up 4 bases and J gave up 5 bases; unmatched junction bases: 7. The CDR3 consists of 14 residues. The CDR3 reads CASSSQGLRETQYF. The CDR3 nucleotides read TGTGCCAGCAGCTCCCAGGGACTAAGGGAGACCCAGTACTTC.

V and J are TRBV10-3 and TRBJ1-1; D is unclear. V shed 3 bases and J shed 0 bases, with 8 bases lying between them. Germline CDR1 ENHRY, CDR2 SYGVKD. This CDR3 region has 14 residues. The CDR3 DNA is TGTGCCATCAGTGACGTGGGGATGAACACTGAAGCTTTCTTT. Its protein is CAISDVGMNTEAFF.

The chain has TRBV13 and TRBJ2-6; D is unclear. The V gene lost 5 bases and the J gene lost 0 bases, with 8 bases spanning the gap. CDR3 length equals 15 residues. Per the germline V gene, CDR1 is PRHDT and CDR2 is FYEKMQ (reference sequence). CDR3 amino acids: CASSHRPSGANVLTF. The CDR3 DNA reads TGTGCCAGCAGCCACCGGCCCTCTGGGGCCAACGTCCTGACTTTC.